Following are 4 T cell receptor beta chains from one sample sequenced in a study of response to subunit inactivated influenza vaccine. TCRdb processed the RT-PCR reads anew with MiXCR; each CDR3 protein has one entry. The sample comprises about 700,000 distinct CDR3 sequences, 14% of which are singletons, and 5.5% to 7% rests with the top ten. The sequencing here drew on PBMCs from blood, taken approximately 15 days before vaccination. All receptors come from a man aged 50 or older who received an inactivated influenza vaccine.

V usage is TRBV7-3 and J usage is TRBJ2-1; D is undetermined. The CDR3 length is 16 residues. CDR1 and CDR2 (germline): SGHTA, FQGTGA. V gave up 5 bases and J gave up 0 bases, with 14 bases separating them. DNA for the CDR3: TGTGCCAGCAGCCACTGGGCACAGAGCTCCTACAATGAGCAGTTCTTC. This sequence encodes CASSHWAQSSYNEQFF.

This clonotype has just a few counts. V usage is TRBV20-1 and J usage is TRBJ2-1; 10 bases agree with TRBD2. Germline CDR1 is DFQATT and CDR2 is SNEGSKA (reference sequence). V shed 5 bases and J 2 bases; nucleotides not matched to a gene: 6. The CDR3 extends over 15 amino acids. The chain's CDR3 is CSAPLAGTTYNEQFF. In DNA, the CDR3 is TGCAGTGCTCCACTAGCGGGAACCACCTACAATGAGCAGTTCTTC.

This clonotype was found many times. An end of the junction does not agree with germline; a read error may underlie this. V is TRBV7-8 and J is TRBJ2-3, with no clear D. This CDR3 has 15 residues. Germline CDR1 and CDR2: SGHVS and FQNEAQ. The CDR3 region is CASSLAGTSTDTQYF. The CDR3 DNA reads TGTGCCAGCAGTTTAGCCGGAACTAGCACAGATACGCAGTATTTT. Combining the CDR3 with reference TRBV7-8 and TRBJ2-3 gives the whole variable domain GAGVSQSPRYKVAKRGQDVALRCDPISGHVSLFWYQQALGQGPEFLTYFQNEAQLDKSGLPSDRFFAERPEGSVSTLKIQRTQQEDSAVYLCASSLAGTSTDTQYFGPGTRLTVL.

Here the CDR3 DNA reads TGTGCCATCGGGCAGGGCTACGAGCAGTACTTC. Residues: CAIGQGYEQYF. V usage is TRBV10-3 and J usage is TRBJ2-7; D may be TRBD1 (5 bases). CDR1 is ENHRY and CDR2 is SYGVKD in the germline V gene. V shed 8 bases and J shed 3 bases, with 8 bases lying between them. CDR3 length: 11 amino acids.